These 29 T cell receptor beta chains originate from one sample sequenced in a study of blood T cell repertoires in COVID-19. The data were produced by immunoSEQ multiplex PCR, yet TCRdb's version contains in-frame clones alone and is incomplete. Counted here are approximately 500,000 clones, approximately 89% occurring once; the ten biggest clones make up around 0.95%. Sequencing input: peripheral blood. The receptors stem from a man aged 18 to 35 with COVID-19, enrolled during active disease.

V usage is TRBV5-8 and J usage is TRBJ2-1; 9 nucleotides line up with TRBD1. This CDR3 spans 17 amino acids. In germline, CDR1 is SGHTS, CDR2 YDEGEE. The junction had 12 bases not matched to a gene; V was cut back by 3 bases and J by 5 bases. CDR3 sequence: CASSSTGGLMEDNEQFF. The CDR3, as DNA: TGTGCCAGCAGCTCTACAGGGGGCTTAATGGAAGACAATGAGCAGTTCTTC.

V is TRBV29-1 and J is TRBJ1-1; tentative D call: TRBD1 (5 bases). The CDR3 spans 12 residues. The germline CDR1 and CDR2 sequences are SQVTM and ANQGSEA. V was shortened by 5 bases and J by 9 bases, with 16 bases between the two germline ends. The CDR3 protein is CSVWGEGRKAFF. As DNA, the CDR3 is TGCAGCGTTTGGGGGGAGGGGCGCAAAGCTTTCTTT.

This clone was seen only once. This chain uses TRBV5-4 with TRBJ2-2; 11 positions match TRBD2. V shed 0 bases, J shed 0 bases, and the junction held 7 bases outside the gene matches. Germline loops: CDR1 SGHNT, CDR2 YYREEE (reference sequence). This CDR3 is built from 19 residues. The CDR3 loop reads CASSLEGLAVSANTGELFF. CDR3 nucleotide sequence: TGTGCCAGCAGCTTGGAGGGACTAGCGGTTAGCGCGAACACCGGGGAGCTGTTTTTT.

This clone was seen a few times. The chain recombines TRBV3-1 (or the pseudogene TRBV3-2) with TRBJ1-1, with D possibly TRBD1 on 5 matching bases. The ends were cut back, 1 base at V and 5 bases at J, with 20 bases in the middle. This CDR3 has 17 residues. Germline V gene sequence: CDR1 LGHDT, CDR2 YNNKEL (reference sequence). The CDR3 nucleotides read TGTGCCAGCAGCCAAGCGGCTACCGTCAGGGTGAGGACTGAAGCTTTCTTT. Its translation is CASSQAATVRVRTEAFF.

This chain connects TRBV2 to TRBJ2-7; D is perhaps TRBD2 (6 bases). The CDR3 consists of 14 residues. The germline CDR1 and CDR2 sequences are SNHLY and FYNNEI. V was clipped by 4 bases and J by 2 bases, with 12 bases between them. CDR3 protein: CASSAPGVTYEQYF. The CDR3 DNA reads TGTGCCAGCAGTGCCCCGGGGGTCACCTACGAGCAGTACTTC.

This clone has more than one count but fewer than ten. The sample carries other DNA sequences with the same CDR3. V is TRBV5-1 and J is TRBJ1-2; D is undetermined. Germline V gene lookup returns CDR1 SGHRS and CDR2 YFSETQ. Trimming removed 0 bases at V and 5 bases at J, with 5 bases between. This CDR3 has 12 residues. In DNA form, the CDR3 reads TGCGCCAGCAGCTTGGATTCTTATGGCTACACCTTC. As protein: CASSLDSYGYTF. The full variable domain, with the rest looked up from reference TRBV5-1 and TRBJ1-2, is KAGVTQTPRYLIKTRGQQVTLSCSPISGHRSVSWYQQTPGQGLQFLFEYFSETQRNKGNFPGRFSGRQFSNSRSEMNVSTLELGDSALYLCASSLDSYGYTFGSGTRLTVV.

The chain employs TRBV7-9 and TRBJ2-3; 7 bases line up with TRBD2. CDR3 length equals 15 residues. The junction had 6 bases not matched to a gene; V was cut back by 5 bases and J by 1 base. Germline values: CDR1 SEHNR, CDR2 FQNEAQ (reference sequence). CDR3 in DNA: TGTGCCAGCAGCCTAGGACTAGTAGGCACAGATACGCAGTATTTT. Its translation: CASSLGLVGTDTQYF.

This clone was detected only a few times. Other DNA sequences in the sample encode the same CDR3. The chain has TRBV24-1 and TRBJ2-7, with TRBD1 matching 11 bases. The CDR3 has 15 amino acids. CDR1 and CDR2 from the germline V gene are KGHDR and SFDVKD. V lost 2 bases to trimming and J lost 3 bases; unmatched junction nucleotides: 2. The chain's CDR3 is CATSDSGTGGYEQYF. Here the CDR3 DNA reads TGTGCCACCAGTGATTCAGGGACAGGGGGCTACGAGCAGTACTTC.

The J gene is TRBJ2-1, the V gene TRBV28, with 11 bases that match TRBD2. The CDR3 is 14 residues long. CDR1 and CDR2 from the germline V gene are MDHEN and SYDVKM. J gave up 12 bases and V 3 bases, and 7 bases lay outside the gene matches. The CDR3 spells CASSFPTSGRGQFF. As DNA, the CDR3 is TGTGCCAGCAGTTTCCCCACTAGCGGGAGAGGGCAGTTCTTC.

V and J are TRBV19 and TRBJ1-4; 8 bases map to TRBD1. Trimming removed 5 bases from V and 12 bases from J; junction bases left unmatched: 5. The CDR3 sequence is 12 residues long. CDR1 is LNHDA, CDR2 SQIVND, per germline (reference sequence). Here the CDR3 reads CASSRGQGQLFF. CDR3 DNA: TGTGCCAGTAGTCGAGGACAGGGACAACTGTTTTTT. Full variable domain (remainder filled in from reference TRBV19 and TRBJ1-4): DGGITQSPKYLFRKEGQNVTLSCEQNLNHDAMYWYRQDPGQGLRLIYYSQIVNDFQKGDIAEGYSVSREKKESFPLTVTSAQKNPTAFYLCASSRGQGQLFFGSGTQLSVL.

The J gene is TRBJ2-2, the V gene TRBV14; D remains unclear. The germline V gene encodes CDR1 SGHDN and CDR2 FVKESK. The CDR3 runs to 13 residues. Trimming shortened V by 0 bases and J by 9 bases, and 8 bases separated the two germline ends. CDR3 in DNA: TGTGCCAGCAGCCAAGATTATTCCCGGGAGCTGTTTTTT. Encoded protein: CASSQDYSRELFF. The full variable domain, with the rest looked up from reference TRBV14 and TRBJ2-2, is EAGVTQFPSHSVIEKGQTVTLRCDPISGHDNLYWYRRVMGKEIKFLLHFVKESKQDESGMPNNRFLAERTGGTYSTLKVQPAELEDSGVYFCASSQDYSRELFFGEGSRLTVL.

In this sample, this clone turned up a few times. Within the sample, other DNA sequences also encode this same CDR3. This chain uses TRBV6-6 with TRBJ1-6; D possibly corresponds to TRBD1 (5 bases). The CDR3 sequence is 14 residues long. Per the germline V gene, CDR1 is MNHNY and CDR2 is SVGAGI (reference sequence). Trimming took 2 bases from V and 8 from J, leaving 10 bases between them. CDR3 region: CASSYRGGDSPLHF. In DNA, the CDR3 is TGTGCCAGCAGTTACCGGGGGGGAGATTCACCCCTCCACTTT.

The V and J genes are TRBV15 and TRBJ1-5; 7 positions agree with TRBD1. Per the germline V gene, CDR1 is LNHNV and CDR2 is YYDKDF (reference sequence). The CDR3 loop spans 12 amino acids. The trim removed 11 bases at V and 3 bases at J, leaving 4 bases unmatched. Here the CDR3 reads CAFGQVNQPQHF. DNA for the CDR3: TGTGCCTTCGGACAGGTCAATCAGCCCCAGCATTTT.

The chain is built from TRBV3-1 (or the pseudogene TRBV3-2) and TRBJ2-5; 12 bases align to TRBD2. The junction had 8 bases not matched to a gene; V was cut back by 0 bases and J by 3 bases. Germline V lookup: CDR1 LGHDT, CDR2 YNNKEL (reference sequence). This CDR3 spans 18 amino acids. This CDR3 is CASSQDKLAGGRKETQYF. DNA for the CDR3: TGTGCCAGCAGCCAAGACAAACTAGCGGGAGGTCGCAAAGAGACCCAGTACTTC.

The chain carries TRBV5-1 and TRBJ2-7, with 7 bases lining up with TRBD1. Germline loops: CDR1 SGHRS, CDR2 YFSETQ. V shed 4 bases, J shed 5 bases, and the junction held 9 bases outside the gene matches. This CDR3 contains 14 residues. The CDR3: CASSATGVPNEQYF. DNA for the CDR3: TGCGCCAGCAGCGCAACAGGGGTCCCAAACGAGCAGTACTTC.

The rearrangement uses TRBV5-4 and TRBJ1-1; no firm D call. The germline V gene has CDR1 SGHNT and CDR2 YYREEE (reference sequence). The length of the CDR3 is 14 residues. The V and J ends lost 5 bases and 1 base respectively, with 12 bases between them. This CDR3 is CASSLVAGNTEAFF. DNA for the CDR3: TGTGCCAGCAGTCTTGTGGCGGGGAACACTGAAGCTTTCTTT.

V is TRBV28 and J is TRBJ1-1; 7 bases align to TRBD1. The trim removed 6 bases at V and 13 bases at J, leaving 11 bases unmatched. Germline V lookup: CDR1 MDHEN, CDR2 SYDVKM. The CDR3 is 12 amino acids. The CDR3 protein is CASRTQRGPCFF. CDR3 nucleotide sequence: TGTGCCAGCAGGACGCAAAGGGGGCCGTGTTTCTTT.

The chain recombines TRBV24-1 with TRBJ2-1, with 7 bases lining up with TRBD2. Per germline, CDR1 KGHDR and CDR2 SFDVKD. This CDR3 spans 12 amino acids. CDR3 sequence reads: CVGGTIYNEQFF. CDR3 coding DNA: TGTGTTGGGGGGACTATCTACAATGAGCAGTTCTTC.

This sequence joins TRBV11-2 and TRBJ2-1; 8 bases line up with TRBD2. The J segment lost 0 bases and the V segment lost 5 bases, leaving 3 bases of the junction unmatched. This CDR3 has 15 amino acids. Per the germline V gene, CDR1 is SGHAT and CDR2 is FQNNGV. Here the CDR3 reads CASSLGGGSYNEQFF. The CDR3 region has the DNA TGTGCCAGCAGCCTCGGGGGGGGCTCCTACAATGAGCAGTTCTTC.

This rearrangement joins TRBV24-1 to TRBJ2-1, with 12 bases matching TRBD2. The CDR3 loop spans 17 amino acids. Germline V lookup: CDR1 KGHDR, CDR2 SFDVKD. V gave up 0 bases and J gave up 7 bases; unmatched junction bases: 6. The CDR3 coding sequence is TGTGCCACCAGTGATTTGCGGTCTAGCGGGAGGGGGAATGAGCAGTTCTTC. This translates into CATSDLRSSGRGNEQFF.

V usage is TRBV11-2 and J usage is TRBJ2-7; D might be TRBD2 (5 bases). This CDR3 is 15 amino acids long. Germline-derived CDR1 and CDR2 are SGHAT and FQNNGV. The ends were cut back, 0 bases at V and 4 bases at J, with 13 bases in the middle. CDR3 nucleotide sequence: TGTGCCAGCAGCTTAGAAGCTTCTCGGGATTACGAGCAGTACTTC. It yields the protein CASSLEASRDYEQYF.

V is TRBV19 and J is TRBJ2-7; the D gene is possibly TRBD1 (5 bases). This CDR3 has 13 amino acids. V lost 9 bases to trimming and J lost 2 bases, with 14 bases between them. CDR1 is LNHDA, CDR2 SQIVND, per germline (reference sequence). CDR3 sequence: CASSTDTTYEQYF. The CDR3 region has the DNA TGTGCCAGCTCGACGGACACTACCTACGAGCAGTACTTC.

The V call is TRBV20-1, the J call TRBJ2-7; D perhaps matches TRBD2 (6 bases). There are 11 residues in the CDR3. The germline CDR1 and CDR2 sequences are DFQATT and SNEGSKA (reference sequence). The V and J ends lost 6 bases and 3 bases respectively, with 9 bases between them. CDR3 DNA: TGCAGTGCCCGGGAGTTCTACGAGCAGTACTTC. Translation: CSAREFYEQYF.

This chain connects TRBV4-1 to TRBJ2-3, with D possibly matching TRBD2 (5 bases). V shed 5 bases and J shed 2 bases, with 17 bases lying between them. Germline V CDR1 and CDR2: MGHRA, YSYEKL. The CDR3 extends over 16 amino acids. CDR3 coding DNA: TGCGCCAGCAGCTACTTGGAGGTTAGCGCCACAGATACGCAGTATTTT. Translated, it gives CASSYLEVSATDTQYF.

The gene calls are TRBV12-5 and TRBJ2-7; TRBD2 aligns across 7 bases. Germline V CDR1 and CDR2: LGHNT, FRNRAP. CDR3 size: 15 residues. Trimming removed 0 bases from V and 2 bases from J; junction bases left unmatched: 4. CDR3 loop: CASGLVSGAAYEQYF. The CDR3 nucleotides are TGTGCTAGTGGTTTGGTCAGCGGGGCGGCCTACGAGCAGTACTTC.

The chain couples TRBV28 to TRBJ1-6; 7 nucleotides agree with TRBD1. Germline assignment: CDR1 MDHEN and CDR2 SYDVKM. Trimming removed 5 bases from V and 7 bases from J; junction bases left unmatched: 8. The CDR3 extends over 15 amino acids. The CDR3 here is CASSIKGGPNSPLHF. The DNA of the CDR3 is TGTGCCAGCAGTATAAAAGGGGGCCCAAATTCACCCCTCCACTTT.

V and J are TRBV30 and TRBJ2-1, with a possible D match to TRBD1 (5 bases). Germline CDR1 is GTSNPN and CDR2 is SVGIG (reference sequence). This CDR3 is 14 amino acids long. V lost 0 bases, J lost 4 bases, and 10 bases lay in between. Written as DNA, the CDR3 is TGTGCCTGGAGTGTATGCGACAGATACAATGAGCAGTTCTTC. Translation gives CAWSVCDRYNEQFF.

The rearrangement links TRBV2 to TRBJ2-2, with D perhaps matching TRBD1 (5 bases). This CDR3 has 16 amino acids. CDR1 is SNHLY and CDR2 is FYNNEI in the germline V gene. Trimming took 7 bases from V and 4 from J, leaving 19 bases between them. The CDR3 loop is CASIGGHLFGTGELFF. CDR3 DNA sequence: TGTGCCAGCATCGGCGGACACCTTTTCGGCACCGGGGAGCTGTTTTTT.

The V call is TRBV24-1, the J call TRBJ2-3, with a weak D call TRBD2 (6 bases). Trimming stripped 7 bases from V and 4 bases from J, with 20 bases between. The germline V gene has CDR1 KGHDR and CDR2 SFDVKD. This CDR3 spans 16 amino acids. The CDR3 here is CATSAQGTALADTQYF. The CDR3 bases are TGTGCCACCAGCGCTCAAGGGACTGCCCTAGCAGATACGCAGTATTTT.